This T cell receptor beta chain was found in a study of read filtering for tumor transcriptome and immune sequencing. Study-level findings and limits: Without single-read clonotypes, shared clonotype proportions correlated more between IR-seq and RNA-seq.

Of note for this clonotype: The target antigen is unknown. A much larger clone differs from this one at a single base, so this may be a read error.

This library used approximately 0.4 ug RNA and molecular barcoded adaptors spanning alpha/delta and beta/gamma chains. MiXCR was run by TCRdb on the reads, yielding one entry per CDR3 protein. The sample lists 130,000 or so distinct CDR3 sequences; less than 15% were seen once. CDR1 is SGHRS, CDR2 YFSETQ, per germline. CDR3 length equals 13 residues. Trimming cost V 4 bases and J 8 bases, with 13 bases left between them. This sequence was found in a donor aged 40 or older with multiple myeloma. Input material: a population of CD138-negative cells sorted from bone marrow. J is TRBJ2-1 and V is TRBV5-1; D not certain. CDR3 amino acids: CASSEGQKDEQFF. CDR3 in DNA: TGCGCCAGCAGCGAAGGGCAAAAGGATGAGCAGTTCTTC.